A single sample is the source of the 17 T cell receptor beta chains below, sequenced in a study of blood T cell repertoires in COVID-19. This table comes from immunoSEQ multiplex PCR, and its TCRdb copy is limited to in-frame clones, with some not included. The sample carries over 65,000 clones, about four fifths recorded once. The sequenced sample consisted of peripheral blood. These TCRs come from a woman between 40 and 55 years old with active or convalescent COVID-19.

A word on this clone: Other DNA variants within this sample encode the same CDR3. This sequence joins TRBV5-1 and TRBJ2-3; 10 bases agree with TRBD2. Germline V lookup: CDR1 SGHRS, CDR2 YFSETQ. There are 15 residues in the CDR3. The J segment lost 3 bases and the V segment lost 5 bases, leaving 6 bases of the junction unmatched. CDR3 residues: CASSLGGLATDTQYF. The CDR3 DNA follows: TGCGCCAGCAGTCTGGGGGGACTAGCGACAGATACGCAGTATTTT.

This chain uses TRBV4-1 with TRBJ2-7, with 11 bases aligning to TRBD2. The CDR3 sequence is 16 residues long. Germline-derived CDR1 and CDR2 are MGHRA and YSYEKL. Unmatched junction bases numbered 2, after V lost 0 bases and J lost 1 base. CDR3 in amino acids: CASSQDLAGGSYEQYF. The CDR3 region has the DNA TGCGCCAGCAGCCAAGATCTAGCGGGGGGTTCCTACGAGCAGTACTTC.

The chain couples TRBV27 to TRBJ1-5, with unresolved D. Deletions cut 6 bases from V and 0 bases from J, with 12 bases between. This CDR3 contains 15 residues. Germline lookup yields CDR1 MNHEY and CDR2 SMNVEV (reference sequence). The CDR3: CASSPKPYSNQPQHF. The CDR3 DNA is TGTGCCAGCAGCCCAAAACCCTATAGCAATCAGCCCCAGCATTTT.

The V and J genes are TRBV7-2 and TRBJ1-2; D unclear. This CDR3 spans 14 amino acids. Germline V CDR1 and CDR2: SGHTA, FQGNSA. V was shortened by 2 bases and J by 4 bases, with 11 bases between the two germline ends. Here the CDR3 reads CASSLNEGGYGYTF. Here the CDR3 DNA reads TGTGCCAGCAGCTTAAATGAGGGTGGCTATGGCTACACCTTC.

The rearrangement joins TRBV15 to TRBJ2-5; 7 bases line up with TRBD1. CDR1 and CDR2 from the germline V gene are LNHNV and YYDKDF (reference sequence). The CDR3 runs to 18 residues. V lost 0 bases to trimming and J lost 5 bases; unmatched junction nucleotides: 15. In DNA, the CDR3 is TGTGCCACCAGCAGAGATTCGTTTCCATCAGGGGGTGGGGAGACCCAGTACTTC. Its translation: CATSRDSFPSGGGETQYF.

This chain links TRBV28 with TRBJ1-4; D gene uncertain. Trimming removed 0 bases from V and 11 bases from J, with 7 bases in between. This CDR3 comprises 12 residues. CDR1 and CDR2 (germline): MDHEN, SYDVKM. The CDR3 reads CASSLWAHKLFF. CDR3 DNA sequence: TGTGCCAGCAGTTTATGGGCACATAAACTGTTTTTT. Filled out from reference TRBV28 and TRBJ1-4, the complete variable domain reads DVKVTQSSRYLVKRTGEKVFLECVQDMDHENMFWYRQDPGLGLRLIYFSYDVKMKEKGDIPEGYSVSREKKERFSLILESASTNQTSMYLCASSLWAHKLFFGSGTQLSVL.

The chain has TRBV27 and TRBJ2-3; 7 bases match TRBD1. V was clipped by 4 bases and J by 4 bases; unmatched bases: 5. The germline V gene has CDR1 MNHEY and CDR2 SMNVEV (reference sequence). The CDR3 runs 14 residues. The CDR3 nucleotides are TGTGCCAGCAGTTCCGACAGGGTGGCAGATACGCAGTATTTT. Translation: CASSSDRVADTQYF.

The chain combines TRBV3-1 (or the pseudogene TRBV3-2) with TRBJ2-3; TRBD2 matches at 10 bases. V dropped 3 bases and J dropped 2; count of bases not matched to a gene: 14. The CDR3 is 19 amino acids. Per the germline V gene, CDR1 is LGHDT and CDR2 is YNNKEL (reference sequence). For the CDR3, the DNA is TGTGCCAGCAGCCACCCTTTTATTCTAGCGGGGGTGCCCACAGATACGCAGTATTTT. Translating gives CASSHPFILAGVPTDTQYF.

V gene TRBV5-1 combines with J gene TRBJ2-3; D perhaps matches TRBD2 (5 bases). The CDR3 extends over 14 amino acids. Between the trimmed V and J ends, which lost 4 bases and 5 bases, there was a span of 14 bases. Germline loops: CDR1 SGHRS, CDR2 YFSETQ. The CDR3 coding sequence is TGCGCCAGCAGCAATGGGATCGCGGGAGATACGCAGTATTTT. Amino acids: CASSNGIAGDTQYF.

The chain couples TRBV6-5 to TRBJ1-1; possible D gene TRBD1, 5 bases. Germline V gene lookup returns CDR1 MNHEY and CDR2 SVGAGI. This CDR3 spans 13 amino acids. Trimming shortened V by 5 bases and J by 6 bases, and 13 bases separated the two germline ends. CDR3 loop: CASSKPTAPEAFF. CDR3 nucleotides: TGTGCCAGCAGTAAACCGACAGCCCCTGAAGCTTTCTTT.

V usage is TRBV2 and J usage is TRBJ1-2; TRBD1 aligns across 9 bases. The CDR3 covers 15 residues. The V segment lost 5 bases and the J segment 4 bases; nucleotides outside the gene matches: 8. The germline gives CDR1 SNHLY, CDR2 FYNNEI. The DNA of the CDR3 is TGTGCCAGCAGTACGGGACAGGGCCCCCTCTATGGCTACACCTTC. It translates to CASSTGQGPLYGYTF.

This clone has only a few counts. The chain joins TRBV2 to TRBJ1-3; D is ambiguous. CDR1 and CDR2 from the germline V gene are SNHLY and FYNNEI. Trimming took off 5 bases at V and 2 bases at J, with 10 bases between the two ends. This CDR3 region has 14 residues. CDR3 in DNA: TGTGCCAGCAGTACCCGGGGAGCTGGAAACACCATATATTTT. As protein: CASSTRGAGNTIYF.

The chain carries TRBV5-1 and TRBJ2-7, with 9 bases aligning to TRBD1. The germline V gene has CDR1 SGHRS and CDR2 YFSETQ. J lost 2 bases, V lost 0 bases, and 15 bases had no gene match. The CDR3 totals 19 residues. The CDR3 DNA reads TGCGCCAGCAGCTTGGACCCTTCCCGGACAGGGGCGAGAACCTACGAGCAGTACTTC. Translation gives CASSLDPSRTGARTYEQYF.

DNA of the CDR3: TGTGCCAGCAGCCAAGATCTGGGACTAGCGGGCCGCGAGCAGTACTTC. Translating it yields CASSQDLGLAGREQYF. The chain combines TRBV3-1 (or the pseudogene TRBV3-2) with TRBJ2-7; TRBD2 matches at 12 bases. The V and J ends lost 0 bases and 6 bases, in that order; junction bases with no gene match: 6. CDR3 length: 16 residues. Per the germline V gene, CDR1 is LGHDT and CDR2 is YNNKEL (reference sequence).

In its sample, this clone was seen a few times. The chain joins TRBV19 to TRBJ2-6; D possibly corresponds to TRBD2 (6 bases). CDR3 size: 18 residues. CDR1 LNHDA and CDR2 SQIVND come from the germline V gene (reference sequence). Between the trimmed V and J ends, which lost 4 bases and 2 bases, there was a span of 18 bases. CDR3 protein: CASSSWGLKGPGANVLTF. As DNA, the CDR3 is TGTGCCAGTAGTAGTTGGGGACTCAAAGGACCTGGGGCCAACGTCCTGACTTTC.

The rearrangement uses TRBV28 and TRBJ2-5, with a weak D call TRBD2 (5 bases). This CDR3 has 14 residues. Germline assignment: CDR1 MDHEN and CDR2 SYDVKM. V was pared by 5 bases and J by 4 bases, with 14 bases between. The DNA for the CDR3 is TGTGCCAGCAGTACACAACTAGTAGGAGAGACCCAGTACTTC. Its translation is CASSTQLVGETQYF.

This chain joins TRBV13 and TRBJ1-6, with 7 nucleotides matching TRBD1. The V segment lost 4 bases and the J segment 10 bases; nucleotides outside the gene matches: 16. Germline CDR1 is PRHDT and CDR2 is FYEKMQ (reference sequence). CDR3 size: 17 residues. The CDR3 DNA reads TGTGCCAGCAGCTCTCGGGCTAGACAGGGTGTAGGATCACCCCTCCACTTT. This encodes CASSSRARQGVGSPLHF.